This TCR beta chain was obtained from a study of T cell changes during pregnancy in multiple sclerosis. The CDR3 has 17 amino acids. Germline V CDR1 and CDR2: SGHRS, YFSETQ. The V and J ends lost 4 bases and 0 bases, in that order; junction bases with no gene match: 8. Profiled with immunoSEQ multiplex PCR; TCRdb holds only in-frame clones, not every one. The repertoire consists of about 44,000 clones, with 95% to 96% occurring once and the leading ten covering over 0.8%. This receptor was taken from a female donor with multiple sclerosis, enrolled in a pregnancy study. The V gene is TRBV5-1, the J gene TRBJ2-1; 9 positions agree with TRBD2. Sequenced here: peripheral blood, sampled in the second trimester of pregnancy. This CDR3 is CASSLGSGSPSYNEQFF. The CDR3 nucleotides are TGCGCCAGCAGCCTTGGTAGCGGGAGCCCCTCCTACAATGAGCAGTTCTTC. Based on the CDR3 plus reference TRBV5-1 and TRBJ2-1, the full variable domain is KAGVTQTPRYLIKTRGQQVTLSCSPISGHRSVSWYQQTPGQGLQFLFEYFSETQRNKGNFPGRFSGRQFSNSRSEMNVSTLELGDSALYLCASSLGSGSPSYNEQFFGPGTRLTVL.